These T cell receptor beta chains were read from a single sample in a study of blood T cells in healthy people across ages. TCRdb reprocessed the 5' RACE reads via MiXCR and lists one record per CDR3 protein. The profile shows almost 1 million distinct CDR3 sequences, around 54% of them singletons. Sample: blood. These TCRs come from an older woman in good health. Both conserved end residues are part of each CDR3. A D gene is named only where the DNA matches it firmly. Only some rows state a clone size, as once, few, many or a class for expanded clones.

d_call,j_call,v_call,clone_size,cdr3_aa,cdr3_nt
TRBD2,TRBJ2-5,TRBV6-2/TRBV6-3,few,CASSFGVAGSQETQYF,TGTGCCAGCAGTTTCGGAGTAGCGGGGTCACAAGAGACCCAGTACTTC
TRBD2,TRBJ2-7,TRBV20-1,few,CSAGGTRGSHEQYF,TGCAGTGCTGGAGGGACTAGAGGGTCCCACGAGCAGTACTTC
TRBD1,TRBJ2-5,TRBV3-1,few,CASSPSTQGILPKETQYF,TGTGCCAGCAGCCCAAGTACACAGGGGATACTCCCCAAAGAGACCCAGTACTTC
TRBD1,TRBJ2-5,TRBV10-3,-,CAIRGAGQGPQETQYF,TGTGCCATCAGGGGGGCGGGACAGGGGCCCCAGGAGACCCAGTACTTC
TRBD1,TRBJ2-5,TRBV29-1,-,CSVEGRGTGQETQYF,TGCAGCGTTGAAGGCCGGGGGACAGGACAAGAGACCCAGTACTTC
TRBD1,TRBJ2-5,TRBV5-1,-,CASSRRPDRGTQETQYF,TGCGCCAGCAGCCGCCGACCAGACAGGGGCACCCAAGAGACCCAGTACTTC
TRBD2,TRBJ2-7,TRBV7-6,-,CASSLVPSGPYEQYF,TGTGCCAGCAGCTTAGTCCCTAGCGGGCCCTACGAGCAGTACTTC
-,TRBJ2-7,TRBV6-2/TRBV6-3,-,CASSDTSRYEQYF,TGTGCCAGCAGTGACACCAGTCGGTACGAGCAGTACTTC
-,TRBJ1-1,TRBV6-5,-,CASRSGQMNTEAFF,TGTGCCAGCAGATCAGGACAGATGAACACTGAAGCTTTCTTT
TRBD2,TRBJ2-3,TRBV7-2,once,CASSPAGLAGNTQYF,TGTGCCAGCAGCCCGGCCGGACTAGCGGGAAATACGCAGTATTTT
-,TRBJ2-1,TRBV29-1,-,CSVGLSAHNEQFF,TGCAGCGTTGGATTGTCAGCCCACAATGAGCAGTTCTTC
-,TRBJ2-1,TRBV7-2,-,CASSLGRQCNEQFF,TGTGCCAGCAGCTTAGGTCGTCAGTGCAATGAGCAGTTCTTC
TRBD2,TRBJ2-1,TRBV20-1,few,CSARDQRLALDEQFF,TGCAGTGCTAGAGATCAGAGACTAGCCCTTGATGAGCAGTTCTTC
-,TRBJ2-7,TRBV6-5,-,CASSYQTPQPSDYEQYF,TGTGCCAGCAGTTACCAAACTCCCCAACCCTCAGACTACGAGCAGTACTTC
-,TRBJ1-5,TRBV7-2,-,CASSLEGGFIQPQHF,TGTGCCAGCAGCTTAGAAGGGGGGTTCATTCAGCCCCAGCATTTT
TRBD1,TRBJ2-4,TRBV5-6,-,CASSLVGGASKNIQYF,TGTGCCAGCAGCTTGGTAGGGGGCGCTTCCAAAAACATTCAGTACTTC
-,TRBJ2-7,TRBV6-4,-,CASTKQFSSYEQYF,TGTGCCAGCACTAAACAGTTCTCCTCCTACGAGCAGTACTTC
TRBD2,TRBJ2-1,TRBV7-6,-,CASSDQAGVIYNEQFF,TGTGCCAGCAGCGACCAGGCGGGGGTGATTTACAATGAGCAGTTCTTC
TRBD2,TRBJ2-1,TRBV20-1,-,CSAISGMVYNEQFF,TGCAGTGCCATTAGCGGGATGGTGTACAATGAGCAGTTCTTC
-,TRBJ2-7,TRBV6-2/TRBV6-3,-,CASQGERLIYEQYF,TGTGCCAGCCAGGGTGAGAGGCTTATCTACGAGCAGTACTTC
-,TRBJ2-7,TRBV10-3,few,CAISGGQDTSYEQYF,TGTGCCATCAGTGGGGGGCAGGACACCTCCTACGAGCAGTACTTC
TRBD1,TRBJ1-6,TRBV6-6,few,CASNLGQLNSPLHF,TGTGCCAGCAACCTGGGACAGCTTAATTCACCCCTCCACTTT
TRBD1,TRBJ2-7,TRBV20-1,-,CSAVGTGNYEQYF,TGCAGTGCTGTCGGGACAGGGAACTACGAGCAGTACTTC
-,TRBJ2-6,TRBV24-1,-,CATSDYRGGGANVLTF,TGTGCCACCAGTGACTACAGGGGAGGTGGGGCCAACGTCCTGACTTTC
-,TRBJ2-5,TRBV24-1,-,CATSDFEVPRPQYF,TGTGCCACCAGTGATTTTGAGGTACCACGGCCCCAGTACTTC
-,TRBJ1-5,TRBV18,-,CASSETGILNNQPQHF,TGTGCCAGCTCAGAAACCGGGATACTCAACAATCAGCCCCAGCATTTT
-,TRBJ1-2,TRBV10-3,-,CAISEALGGPYGYTF,TGTGCCATCAGTGAGGCCCTGGGGGGACCCTATGGCTACACCTTC
TRBD1,TRBJ2-5,TRBV19,few,CASSIGTGGHQETQYF,TGTGCCAGTAGTATTGGGACAGGGGGCCACCAAGAGACCCAGTACTTT
-,TRBJ2-6,TRBV5-1,-,CASSFRLATSSGANVLTF,TGCGCCAGCAGCTTTAGGCTAGCGACGAGCTCTGGGGCCAACGTCCTGACTTTC
-,TRBJ2-7,TRBV12-3/TRBV12-4,few,CASTSERGEQYF,TGTGCCAGCACTTCAGAGAGGGGGGAGCAGTACTTC
-,TRBJ2-7,TRBV2,-,CASKSGYEQYF,TGTGCCAGCAAGTCCGGGTACGAGCAGTACTTC
-,TRBJ2-5,TRBV20-1,-,CSARDFSWTQYF,TGCAGTGCCCGGGACTTCTCGTGGACCCAGTACTTC
-,TRBJ2-7,TRBV18,-,CASSPTMLVEQYF,TGTGCCAGCTCACCGACAATGCTTGTCGAGCAGTACTTC
TRBD1,TRBJ1-5,TRBV7-2,few,CASSKKDRDQPQHF,TGTGCCAGCAGTAAGAAGGACAGGGATCAGCCCCAGCATTTT
-,TRBJ1-1,TRBV20-1,-,CSARDSLNTEAFF,TGCAGTGCTAGGGACAGCTTGAACACTGAAGCTTTCTTT
-,TRBJ2-1,TRBV28,few,CASSRLKISYNEQFF,TGTGCCAGCAGCCGACTAAAAATCTCCTACAATGAGCAGTTCTTC
-,TRBJ2-4,TRBV7-2,many,CASSTAWGNIQYF,TGTGCCAGCTCCACGGCCTGGGGAAACATTCAGTACTTC
-,TRBJ1-1,TRBV4-2,-,CASSPRYREPMATEAFF,TGTGCCAGCAGCCCTCGATATAGGGAACCCATGGCCACTGAAGCTTTCTTT
-,TRBJ2-6,TRBV28,-,CASSFHRAGANVLTF,TGTGCCAGCAGTTTCCACCGGGCTGGGGCCAACGTCCTGACTTTC
TRBD1,TRBJ2-7,TRBV5-1,-,CASNRGQGLYEQYF,TGCGCCAGCAACCGGGGACAGGGGTTATACGAGCAGTACTTC
TRBD1,TRBJ1-2,TRBV5-1,-,CASSLVGQVKTDTF,TGCGCCAGCAGCTTGGTGGGACAGGTAAAGACTGACACCTTC
-,TRBJ2-7,TRBV5-6,-,CASNLEGYAYEQYF,TGTGCCAGCAACTTGGAAGGGTATGCCTACGAGCAGTACTTC